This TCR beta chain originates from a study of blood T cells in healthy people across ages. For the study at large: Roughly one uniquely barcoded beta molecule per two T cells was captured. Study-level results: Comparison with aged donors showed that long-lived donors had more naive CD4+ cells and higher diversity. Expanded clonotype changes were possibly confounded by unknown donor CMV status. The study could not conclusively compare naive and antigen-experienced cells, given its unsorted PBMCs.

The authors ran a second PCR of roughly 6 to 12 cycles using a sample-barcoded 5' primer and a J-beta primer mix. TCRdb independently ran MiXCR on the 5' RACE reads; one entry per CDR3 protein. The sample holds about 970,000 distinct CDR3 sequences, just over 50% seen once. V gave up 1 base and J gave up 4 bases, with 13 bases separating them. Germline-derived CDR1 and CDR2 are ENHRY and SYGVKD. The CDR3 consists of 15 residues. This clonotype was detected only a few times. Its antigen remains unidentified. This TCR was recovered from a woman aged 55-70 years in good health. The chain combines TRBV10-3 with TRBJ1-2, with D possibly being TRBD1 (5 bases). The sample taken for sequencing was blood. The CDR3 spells CAISEWGDLTYGYTF. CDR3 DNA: TGTGCCATCAGTGAGTGGGGGGACCTCACCTATGGCTACACCTTC.